What follows are 8 T cell receptor beta chains derived from one specimen sequenced in a study of T cell responses to AZD1222 COVID-19 vaccine. TCRdb's copy holds only in-frame clones and misses some; the assay was immunoSEQ multiplex PCR. The sample holds tens of thousands of clones, roughly 87% seen once. The starting material was peripheral blood, obtained on day 0 of AZD1222 vaccination. The receptors here all came from an adult in good health.

For the CDR3, the DNA is TGTGCCAGCAGTTCCTTCCCGGGACAGGGGGGAGGGGGCTACACCTTC. It specifies CASSSFPGQGGGGYTF. J is TRBJ1-2 and V is TRBV6-5; TRBD1 agrees at 11 bases. The CDR3 is 16 residues long. Germline CDR1 reads MNHEY; CDR2 reads SVGAGI. V was clipped by 4 bases and J by 8 bases; unmatched bases: 12.

This clone came up a few times. CDR3 coding DNA: TGTGCCAGCAGCTTTGAGGGACGGAACACTGAAGCTTTCTTT. It specifies CASSFEGRNTEAFF. The chain has TRBV7-8 and TRBJ1-1, with a possible D match to TRBD1 (5 bases). CDR1 and CDR2 from the germline V gene are SGHVS and FQNEAQ. V lost 3 bases to trimming and J lost 1 base, with 9 bases between them. The CDR3 sequence is 14 residues long.

J is TRBJ2-2 and V is TRBV11-2; 10 bases are a match to TRBD2. Germline V gene sequence: CDR1 SGHAT, CDR2 FQNNGV. V was pared by 6 bases and J by 1 base, with 2 bases of the junction left unmatched. This CDR3 is built from 15 residues. This CDR3 reads CASSPSGRNTGELFF. CDR3 DNA: TGTGCCAGCAGTCCTAGCGGGAGGAACACCGGGGAGCTGTTTTTT.

The V and J genes are TRBV5-1 and TRBJ1-1; D might be TRBD1 (5 bases). Germline V lookup: CDR1 SGHRS, CDR2 YFSETQ. There are 19 residues in the CDR3. Trimming pared 4 bases from V and 1 base from J, leaving 26 bases between. Written as DNA, the CDR3 is TGCGCCAGCAGCCGTTACCGGGGCCGAGATCTAGAAGCGAACACTGAAGCTTTCTTT. Translating it yields CASSRYRGRDLEANTEAFF.

The chain carries TRBV13 and TRBJ1-2, with D possibly being TRBD1 (6 bases). V was trimmed by 1 base and J by 7 bases, leaving 16 bases between them. The CDR3 is 15 amino acids. Germline V CDR1 and CDR2: PRHDT, FYEKMQ (reference sequence). CDR3: CASSLDRGLTRGYTF. CDR3 in DNA: TGTGCCAGCAGCTTAGACCGGGGGCTGACGCGTGGCTACACCTTC.

The chain joins TRBV7-2 to TRBJ1-1; D unresolved. This CDR3 comprises 14 residues. Trimming shortened V by 4 bases and J by 3 bases, and 12 bases separated the two germline ends. The germline CDR1 and CDR2 sequences are SGHTA and FQGNSA. The CDR3 bases are TGTGCCAGCAGCTCCCGGATGGAGGACACTGAAGCTTTCTTT. Translated, it gives CASSSRMEDTEAFF.

The chain carries TRBV7-2 and TRBJ1-6; TRBD1 matches at 9 bases. The CDR3 runs to 16 residues. The ends lost 4 bases at V and 9 bases at J; junction bases unmatched: 10. In germline, CDR1 is SGHTA, CDR2 FQGNSA. The CDR3 DNA is TGTGCCAGCAGCTCCTTTACAGGGGGCGCGGGTTCACCCCTCCACTTT. This codes for CASSSFTGGAGSPLHF.

The chain employs TRBV28 and TRBJ1-5, with D perhaps TRBD1 (5 bases). Trimming cost V 2 bases and J 6 bases, with 14 bases left between them. Germline CDR1 reads MDHEN; CDR2 reads SYDVKM. CDR3 length equals 15 residues. CDR3 amino acids: CASSLRWQGRQPQHF. DNA of the CDR3: TGTGCCAGCAGTTTACGGTGGCAGGGCCGTCAGCCCCAGCATTTT.